These 12 T cell receptor beta chains originate from one sample sequenced in a study of T cell responses to AZD1222 COVID-19 vaccine (dated by TCRdb to about 2021). According to the study, the label for this sample's time point signals: about 28 days (+/-7) after the second vaccine dose. Libraries were built with the immunoSEQ multiplex PCR assay. TCRdb re-hosts the immuneACCESS table, in-frame sequences only. Its copies lack some clones; in the studies checked, an unresolved V gene accounts for under half of them, and the cause for the rest is not known. Recorded for this sample are 150,000 to 200,000 clones; around 88% of them occurred a single time. The ten largest clones take up roughly 12% of the sample. Source: peripheral blood, taken 28 days after the second AZD1222 dose. These receptor sequences come from an adult who received the AZD1222 COVID-19 vaccine.

CDR3 DNA sequence: TGTGCCAGCACTCCTATGAGAGGTAGGTGGGGCAGGGTCGACAGCCTGCCCCAGCATTTT. It encodes CASTPMRGRWGRVDSLPQHF. The genes are TRBV28 and TRBJ1-5, with D perhaps TRBD1 (5 bases). CDR1 is MDHEN and CDR2 is SYDVKM in the germline V gene. CDR3 length: 20 amino acids. V was shortened by 7 bases and J by 9 bases, with 37 bases between the two germline ends.

V and J are TRBV7-3 and TRBJ2-1, with 15 bases fitting TRBD2. The CDR3 runs 15 residues. Looked up from germline, CDR1 is SGHTA and CDR2 is FQGTGA. The V segment lost 6 bases and the J segment 12 bases; nucleotides outside the gene matches: 9. In DNA, the CDR3 is TGTGCCAGCAGTTCCGGACTAGCGGGGGGGCCCCGGCAGTTCTTC. Amino acid sequence: CASSSGLAGGPRQFF.

The rearrangement uses TRBV5-1 and TRBJ2-3, with TRBD2 identical over 13 bases. Germline CDR1 is SGHRS and CDR2 is YFSETQ. Trimming took 3 bases from V and 4 from J; bases not matched to a gene: 5. CDR3 length: 16 amino acids. CDR3: CASSSGLAGASDTQYF. The CDR3 nucleotides are TGCGCCAGCAGCTCTGGACTAGCGGGGGCCTCAGATACGCAGTATTTT.

This clone is a singleton in its sample. J is TRBJ1-6 and V is TRBV18; D possibly corresponds to TRBD1 (6 bases). The germline V gene has CDR1 KGHSH and CDR2 LQKENI. The CDR3 contains 15 residues. V lost 3 bases and J 4 bases, leaving 10 bases between the germline ends. DNA of the CDR3: TGTGCCAGCTCACCGGACAGTTCATATAATTCACCCCTCCACTTT. Its protein product is CASSPDSSYNSPLHF.

The V and J genes are TRBV28 and TRBJ1-4; tentatively, D is TRBD1 (6 bases). The CDR3 loop spans 14 amino acids. Between the trimmed V and J ends, which lost 6 bases and 4 bases, there was a span of 12 bases. The germline gives CDR1 MDHEN, CDR2 SYDVKM. The CDR3 here is CASSEQGVNEKLFF. In DNA form, the CDR3 reads TGTGCCAGCAGCGAACAGGGTGTTAATGAAAAACTGTTTTTT.

The rearrangement links TRBV6-2 or TRBV6-3 to TRBJ2-1, with 7 nucleotides matching TRBD1. Germline values: CDR1 MNHEY, CDR2 SVGEGT. J was trimmed by 7 bases and V by 5 bases; bases with no gene match: 11. The CDR3 extends over 15 amino acids. The CDR3 protein is CASSHPQDRSNEQFF. The CDR3 DNA sequence: TGTGCCAGCAGTCACCCCCAGGACAGGTCAAATGAGCAGTTCTTC.

The V and J genes are TRBV5-6 and TRBJ2-7; 7 bases line up with TRBD2. The CDR3 contains 16 residues. J lost 0 bases, V lost 3 bases, and 9 bases had no gene match. Per the germline V gene, CDR1 is SGHDT and CDR2 is YYEEEE. CDR3: CASSSPGGESSYEQYF. CDR3 in DNA: TGTGCCAGCAGCTCCCCGGGAGGAGAGAGCTCCTACGAGCAGTACTTC.

This clone is a singleton in its sample. The genes are TRBV28 and TRBJ2-1, with D possibly matching TRBD2 (6 bases). Germline V gives CDR1 MDHEN, CDR2 SYDVKM. Trimming took off 2 bases at V and 10 bases at J, with 18 bases between the two ends. The CDR3 has 15 amino acids. The chain's CDR3 is CASSLDDPGGWEQFF. DNA of the CDR3: TGTGCCAGCAGTTTAGACGACCCCGGAGGGTGGGAGCAGTTCTTC.

V gene TRBV9 combines with J gene TRBJ1-2; D ambiguous. The V and J ends lost 4 bases and 4 bases respectively, with 8 bases between them. Germline assignment: CDR1 SGDLS and CDR2 YYNGEE. This CDR3 has 12 amino acids. The CDR3 loop reads CASSSDTYGYTF. CDR3 in DNA: TGTGCCAGCAGCTCCGACACCTATGGCTACACCTTC.

In DNA form, the CDR3 reads TGCGCCAGCAGCCAGTACGACAGGGTGAGCTCCTACGAGCAGTACTTC. Its protein product is CASSQYDRVSSYEQYF. This chain uses TRBV4-1 with TRBJ2-7; 7 bases are shared with TRBD1. CDR1 MGHRA and CDR2 YSYEKL come from the germline V gene. The CDR3 totals 16 residues. V trimming: 3 bases; J trimming: 0 bases; junction bases outside the gene matches: 8.

This clone showed up just once. V usage is TRBV11-2 and J usage is TRBJ2-3; either TRBD1 or TRBD2 may supply D (5 bases each). The germline V and J ends were trimmed by 5 bases and 0 bases, with 15 bases remaining between them. Per germline, CDR1 SGHAT and CDR2 FQNNGV. The CDR3 runs 16 residues. The CDR3 region has the DNA TGTGCCAGCAGCCCTCTTGGGACGGTTAGCACAGATACGCAGTATTTT. It yields the protein CASSPLGTVSTDTQYF.

The V call is TRBV12-3 or TRBV12-4, the J call TRBJ1-1; D is unresolved. The CDR3 extends over 12 amino acids. V was cut by 8 bases and J by 7 bases, with 14 bases left in between. This chain's CDR3 is CASCSWGIEAFF. CDR3 in DNA: TGTGCCAGCTGCTCCTGGGGAATTGAAGCTTTCTTT.